This T cell receptor (beta chain) was captured in a study of T cells after yellow fever vaccination. A single record per CDR3 protein comes from TCRdb applying MiXCR to the 5' RACE reads. The sample has 200,000 to 250,000 distinct CDR3 sequences; 6.9% are singletons. In germline, CDR1 is SGHRS, CDR2 YFSETQ. V lost 3 bases and J lost 0, with 13 bases in between. This CDR3 spans 17 amino acids. The chain recombines TRBV5-1 with TRBJ2-6; D possibly corresponds to TRBD1 (6 bases). This clonotype was obtained from a young man who received the YFV17D yellow fever vaccine. Sequenced material: CD4+ T cells sorted from PBMCs, taken 15 days after the yellow fever booster vaccination. The CDR3 sequence: CASSSGQLISGANVLTF. As DNA, the CDR3 is TGCGCCAGCAGCTCCGGACAGTTAATCTCTGGGGCCAACGTCCTGACTTTC.